The clone carrying this TCR beta chain was counted only a few times. The target antigen is unknown. This CDR3 has 13 amino acids. Germline CDR1 reads GTSNPN; CDR2 reads SVGIG (reference sequence). V lost 7 bases and J 0 bases, leaving 10 bases between the germline ends. Sorted populations were all over 98% pure. Sequenced material consisted of expressed TCRB transcripts (all of the isolated RNA was reverse transcribed). Average reads for naive, central memory and regulatory T cell samples were 3.5 million to 4.5 million. Profiling relied on immunoSEQ multiplex PCR, and the TCRdb table lists in-frame clones only, not all of them. The sample carries more than 100,000 clones, about a sixth recorded once. The data originate from a study of beta chain features in type 1 diabetes. Findings and caveats of the study: The study found moderately but significantly shorter TCRB CDR3s in all four CD4+ subsets of Type 1 diabetes patients. VDJ junctions from type 1 diabetes patients carried fewer insertions and larger deletions.

Sequencing was carried out using central memory CD4+ T cells from blood. The gene calls are TRBV30 and TRBJ1-5, with TRBD1 as a possible D gene (6 bases). The TCR originated in a man aged 30-40 years with type 1 diabetes. The CDR3 spells CAFSGDSNQPQHF. The CDR3 nucleotides are TGTGCCTTCTCAGGGGATAGCAATCAGCCCCAGCATTTT.